The present entry profiles one TCR beta chain with its context. Some clones are missing from TCRdb's copy, which holds only in-frame ones; the method was immunoSEQ multiplex PCR. The data contain 95,000 to 150,000 clones, around 83% of them seen just once; the ten biggest clones take up roughly 3.5%. The data were taken from a study of blood T cell repertoires in COVID-19. Germline CDR1 LGHNT, CDR2 FRNRAP. V was pared by 5 bases and J by 8 bases, with 7 bases between. CDR3 length: 11 residues. Participant reports of clinical history set cohort assignment. The source of this sequence is a young woman who had recovered from COVID-19. This sequence joins TRBV12-5 and TRBJ2-1; the D is unclear. Sequenced sample: PBMCs or T cells enriched from blood (not recorded which). The CDR3 spells CASGVLDEQFF. The CDR3 DNA is TGTGCTAGTGGTGTCCTCGATGAGCAGTTCTTC.